This T cell receptor beta chain was found in a study of blood T cell repertoires in COVID-19 (dated by TCRdb to between 2020 and 2021). The study in broad terms: The collaborator samples originated in the United States, Italy and Spain and spanned the acute and convalescent phases of COVID-19. The material from the prospective study consisted of cDNA or gDNA derived from T cells, B-cell-depleted T cells, or PBMCs. Deeply sampled blood TCRbeta repertoires from subjects exposed to, actively infected with, or recovered from COVID-19 were included in the dataset. The repertoires were released in a freely available public database meant as a resource for research on the immune response to SARS-CoV-2. Samples were obtained from the ongoing ImmuneRACE study (first 160 participants) and from approximately 1,200 subjects provided by 6 global collaborators. Sample metadata almost always included a de-identified subject ID, COVID-19 status, age in years and sex. Where available, HLA class I and class II types were obtained from metadata supplied by the sample provider rather than from assay-based typing.

The immunoSEQ Assay, a bias-controlled multiplex PCR, was used to amplify TCRbeta CDR3 regions from genomic DNA. In the original analysis: Nucleated cell counts per sample were estimated from amplification of reference gene primers within the assay. To quantify the absolute abundance of each unique TCRbeta CDR3 rearrangement, sequence reads were collapsed and filtered. For each sample, productive Simpson clonality was calculated as the square root of Simpson's diversity index across productive rearrangements. Here the immuneACCESS table is served through TCRdb, limited to in-frame sequences with V and J called. Missing clones are a known gap in these copies; in checked studies unresolved V genes cover under half, and the rest lacks a known reason. Clone size and V and J calls were adopted from that table, with D and trimming inferred from the DNA. The sample table lists some 220,000 clones, around 80% of them with a count of one. In total, the top ten clones hold more than 9% of the sample.

The collaborating institutions used their own protocols to collect whole blood in K2EDTA tubes. For TCRbeta analysis, collaborator samples were shipped as frozen whole blood, as isolated PBMCs, or as DNA extracted from either sample type. Trimming removed 2 bases from V and 8 bases from J, leaving 16 bases between the germline ends. From a lookup of the germline V gene, CDR1 and CDR2 are SGHRS and YFSETQ. The CDR3 has 14 amino acids, counting the end cysteine and phenylalanine. Only CDR3 DNA is held: 42 bases, read in frame from base 1. To note about this clone: Its antigen specificity is not known. No base quality information exists; no much larger clone differs at one position.

Findings and caveats that apply to the study as a whole: The quantity of clinical and demographic metadata differed by source and by participant and was supplied without curation.

The TCR originated in a man aged 50 to 59 with active or convalescent COVID-19. The rearranged segments are TRBV5-1 and TRBJ1-2; the D gene lacks a confident call. The sequencing input was peripheral blood. DNA sequence: TGCGCCAGCAGCTTAGAACCCTCCGATAGAGGCTACACCTTC. Protein translation: CASSLEPSDRGYTF.